The 20 T cell receptor beta chains presented below share a single source sample, sequenced in a study of T cell changes during pregnancy in multiple sclerosis. Sequenced by immunoSEQ multiplex PCR; TCRdb stores in-frame clones only, minus some. The data contain 100,000 or so clones, 90% to 95% of them singletons. The material sequenced was peripheral blood, taken in the first trimester of pregnancy. These receptors were obtained from a female donor with multiple sclerosis, enrolled in a pregnancy study.

The CDR3 DNA is TGTGCCAGCAGCTTAGAACCGGGGAATGAAAAACTGTTTTTT. Translating gives CASSLEPGNEKLFF. V and J are TRBV7-6 and TRBJ1-4; D remains unclear. The CDR3 loop spans 14 amino acids. The ends were cut back, 1 base at V and 5 bases at J, with 8 bases in the middle. The germline V gene has CDR1 SGHVS and CDR2 FNYEAQ. The variable domain in full, with the rest retrieved from reference TRBV7-6 and TRBJ1-4, is GAGVSQSPRYKVTKRGQDVALRCDPISGHVSLYWYRQALGQGPEFLTYFNYEAQQDKSGLPNDRFSAERPEGSISTLTIQRTEQRDSAMYRCASSLEPGNEKLFFGSGTQLSVL.

The chain is built from TRBV9 and TRBJ2-1; 7 positions agree with TRBD2. J gave up 1 base and V 0 bases, and 1 base lay outside the gene matches. Germline-derived CDR1 and CDR2 are SGDLS and YYNGEE. This CDR3 is built from 15 residues. The CDR3 loop reads CASSVGGGSYNEQFF. The CDR3 coding sequence is TGTGCCAGCAGCGTAGGGGGGGGTTCCTACAATGAGCAGTTCTTC. Using reference TRBV9 and TRBJ2-1 for the parts outside the CDR3, the full variable domain is DSGVTQTPKHLITATGQRVTLRCSPRSGDLSVYWYQQSLDQGLQFLIQYYNGEERAKGNILERFSAQQFPDLHSELNLSSLELGDSALYFCASSVGGGSYNEQFFGPGTRLTVL.

Here the CDR3 reads CASSPNSRCAFF. CDR3 nucleotide sequence: TGTGCCAGCAGCCCGAATAGTCGGTGCGCTTTCTTT. This sequence joins TRBV21-1 and TRBJ1-1. TRBV21-1 counts as a pseudogene. The CDR3 totals 12 residues.

The chain joins TRBV5-4 to TRBJ1-2; 10 nucleotides line up with TRBD1. J lost 6 bases, V lost 2 bases, and 7 bases had no gene match. This CDR3 contains 15 residues. Germline-derived CDR1 and CDR2 are SGHNT and YYREEE (reference sequence). CDR3 in DNA: TGTGCCAGCAGCTTAGGTCCCGGGACAGGGGATGGCTACACCTTC. As protein: CASSLGPGTGDGYTF.

The rearrangement joins TRBV7-9 to TRBJ2-7; 7 bases agree with TRBD2. The CDR3 sequence is 17 residues long. Trimming took 5 bases from V and 2 from J; bases not matched to a gene: 15. The V gene's germline CDR1 is SEHNR and CDR2 FQNEAQ (reference sequence). This CDR3 reads CASSLSVSSGNPYEQYF. In nucleotides, the CDR3 is TGTGCCAGCAGCCTATCGGTATCTAGCGGCAACCCCTACGAGCAGTACTTC.

The chain links TRBV6-1 to TRBJ1-2, with D perhaps matching TRBD1 (6 bases). There are 14 residues in the CDR3. The germline gives CDR1 MNHNS, CDR2 SASEGT. V was clipped by 7 bases and J by 5 bases, with 17 bases between them. The CDR3 region is CASNEGDRGYGYTF. CDR3 in DNA: TGTGCCAGCAACGAGGGGGACCGTGGATATGGCTACACCTTC.

The chain uses TRBV11-1 and TRBJ1-4; D is possibly TRBD1 (6 bases). The CDR3 extends over 16 amino acids. Trimming shortened V by 2 bases and J by 2 bases, and 12 bases separated the two germline ends. Germline CDR1 is SGHAT and CDR2 is FQDESV (reference sequence). The CDR3 here is CASSLQGRATNEKLFF. DNA of the CDR3: TGTGCCAGCAGCTTACAGGGGCGGGCGACTAATGAAAAACTGTTTTTT. The full variable domain, in which reference TRBV11-1 and TRBJ1-4 provide the parts outside the CDR3, is EAEVAQSPRYKITEKSQAVAFWCDPISGHATLYWYRQILGQGPELLVQFQDESVVDDSQLPKDRFSAERLKGVDSTLKIQPAELGDSAMYLCASSLQGRATNEKLFFGSGTQLSVL.

This chain joins TRBV9 and TRBJ2-2, with 12 bases that match TRBD1. Per the germline V gene, CDR1 is SGDLS and CDR2 is YYNGEE. The CDR3 spans 16 residues. V lost 3 bases, J lost 4 bases, and 4 bases stayed unmatched. The CDR3, as DNA: TGTGCCAGCAGCGGCCCGGGACAGGGGGCCACCGGGGAGCTGTTTTTT. It specifies CASSGPGQGATGELFF. The whole variable domain, remainder taken from reference TRBV9 and TRBJ2-2, is DSGVTQTPKHLITATGQRVTLRCSPRSGDLSVYWYQQSLDQGLQFLIQYYNGEERAKGNILERFSAQQFPDLHSELNLSSLELGDSALYFCASSGPGQGATGELFFGEGSRLTVL.

Here the CDR3 reads CASSRDYEQYF. The CDR3, as DNA: TGTGCCAGCAGTCGGGACTACGAGCAGTACTTC. The chain joins TRBV9 to TRBJ2-7; perhaps TRBD2 as D (5 bases). The CDR3 loop spans 11 amino acids. Trimming shortened V by 5 bases and J by 3 bases, and 6 bases separated the two germline ends. Germline V gene data show CDR1 as SGDLS and CDR2 as YYNGEE. Drawing the rest from reference TRBV9 and TRBJ2-7, the complete variable domain is DSGVTQTPKHLITATGQRVTLRCSPRSGDLSVYWYQQSLDQGLQFLIQYYNGEERAKGNILERFSAQQFPDLHSELNLSSLELGDSALYFCASSRDYEQYFGPGTRLTVT.

CDR3 in amino acids: CASSLRQSRYGYTF. In DNA form, the CDR3 reads TGTGCCAGCAGCTTACGACAGAGCCGCTATGGCTACACCTTC. The J gene is TRBJ1-2, the V gene TRBV2; D might be TRBD1 (5 bases). This CDR3 region has 14 residues. V gave up 6 bases and J gave up 4 bases, with 15 bases separating them. Germline values: CDR1 SNHLY, CDR2 FYNNEI. The full variable domain, with the rest looked up from reference TRBV2 and TRBJ1-2, is EPEVTQTPSHQVTQMGQEVILRCVPISNHLYFYWYRQILGQKVEFLVSFYNNEISEKSEIFDDQFSVERPDGSNFTLKIRSTKLEDSAMYFCASSLRQSRYGYTFGSGTRLTVV.

J is TRBJ1-6 and V is TRBV5-4, with 7 bases identical to TRBD1. Germline V lookup: CDR1 SGHNT, CDR2 YYREEE (reference sequence). This CDR3 comprises 14 residues. Trimming cost V 7 bases and J 7 bases; bases outside gene matches: 8. The CDR3 spells CASRAGGLNSPLHF. For the CDR3, the DNA is TGTGCCAGCCGGGCAGGGGGATTGAATTCACCCCTCCACTTT. Filled out from reference TRBV5-4 and TRBJ1-6, the complete variable domain reads ETGVTQSPTHLIKTRGQQVTLRCSSQSGHNTVSWYQQALGQGPQFIFQYYREEENGRGNFPPRFSGLQFPNYSSELNVNALELDDSALYLCASRAGGLNSPLHFGNGTRLTVT.

The rearrangement links TRBV6-5 to TRBJ2-7; 9 bases align to TRBD1. Germline-derived CDR1 and CDR2 are MNHEY and SVGAGI. Losses at the gene ends were 6 bases for V and 6 bases for J; bases not matched to a gene: 3. The CDR3 totals 12 residues. CDR3 sequence reads: CASSPTGGEQYF. DNA for the CDR3: TGTGCCAGCAGCCCGACAGGGGGCGAGCAGTACTTC.

This chain uses TRBV7-9 with TRBJ1-5, with D perhaps matching TRBD1 (5 bases). Germline CDR1 is SEHNR and CDR2 is FQNEAQ (reference sequence). The CDR3 sequence is 16 residues long. V lost 1 base and J lost 0, with 10 bases in between. CDR3 sequence (DNA): TGTGCCAGCAGCTTAGGTACGACAGTTAGCAATCAGCCCCAGCATTTT. Its translation is CASSLGTTVSNQPQHF.

The chain joins TRBV19 to TRBJ2-7, with 10 bases identical to TRBD1. The junction had 1 base not matched to a gene; V was cut back by 2 bases and J by 3 bases. In germline, CDR1 is LNHDA, CDR2 SQIVND (reference sequence). This CDR3 region has 14 residues. The CDR3 nucleotides read TGTGCCAGTAGTATACGGACAGGGGGCTACGAGCAGTACTTC. Translation: CASSIRTGGYEQYF.

V gene TRBV5-6 combines with J gene TRBJ2-7; TRBD1 matches at 7 bases. The CDR3 is made up of 14 amino acids. Germline V gene lookup returns CDR1 SGHDT and CDR2 YYEEEE. The V segment lost 3 bases and the J segment 3 bases; nucleotides outside the gene matches: 6. The CDR3 spells CASSSGTEDYEQYF. The CDR3 DNA is TGTGCCAGCAGCTCGGGGACAGAGGACTACGAGCAGTACTTC.

The V and J genes are TRBV5-6 and TRBJ2-7, with 8 bases identical to TRBD1. With 4 bases clipped from V and 5 bases from J, the junction kept 8 bases outside the gene matches. Germline CDR1 reads SGHDT; CDR2 reads YYEEEE. The CDR3 loop spans 14 amino acids. In DNA form, the CDR3 reads TGTGCCAGCAGCCCGGACAGGGCCGGGAACGAGCAGTACTTC. Translated, it gives CASSPDRAGNEQYF.

The CDR3 region has the DNA TGTGCCAGCAGTTTACGGGGGTGGTTTTCGGGGAACACTGAAGCTTTCTTT. It specifies CASSLRGWFSGNTEAFF. This chain links TRBV27 with TRBJ1-1; D perhaps matches TRBD1 (5 bases). Germline V gene data show CDR1 as MNHEY and CDR2 as SMNVEV (reference sequence). The CDR3 is 17 residues long. Trimming took off 2 bases at V and 1 base at J, with 17 bases between the two ends.

The J gene is TRBJ1-2, the V gene TRBV6-5; D unclear. Germline V gives CDR1 MNHEY, CDR2 SVGAGI. The CDR3 loop spans 12 amino acids. Trimming left V 0 bases short and J 10 bases short, with 9 bases between. The CDR3 DNA follows: TGTGCCAGCAGTTACTCTTATGGGCCCTACACCTTC. Translated: CASSYSYGPYTF.

This rearrangement joins TRBV6-6 to TRBJ2-7; TRBD1 matches 7 bases. Trimming removed 5 bases from V and 3 bases from J; junction bases left unmatched: 10. CDR1 MNHNY and CDR2 SVGAGI come from the germline V gene (reference sequence). The CDR3 loop spans 15 amino acids. The CDR3 DNA follows: TGTGCCAGCAGTGCATCCGGGACAGTTCACTACGAGCAGTACTTC. As protein: CASSASGTVHYEQYF.

The chain joins TRBV11-1 to TRBJ2-6; D gene ambiguous. V shed 1 base and J shed 2 bases, with 6 bases lying between them. The CDR3 has 15 amino acids. Germline values: CDR1 SGHAT, CDR2 FQDESV (reference sequence). Here the CDR3 DNA reads TGTGCCAGCAGCTTAGGGGCAGCTGGGGCCAACGTCCTGACTTTC. This gives the protein CASSLGAAGANVLTF.